One sample yielded the 30 T cell receptor beta chains listed below, sequenced in a study of identifying expanded T cells in peripheral blood. Here immunoSEQ multiplex PCR was the method, and the copy in TCRdb shows in-frame clones only, minus some. The data show about 94,000 clones, with roughly 87% seen just once and approximately 5% held by the top ten. Source material: blood. These receptors all come from a person aged 18 to 70 in good health.

V gene TRBV6-6 combines with J gene TRBJ1-5; maybe TRBD1 (5 bases). The CDR3 loop spans 12 amino acids. From germline, CDR1 is MNHNY and CDR2 SVGAGI (reference sequence). Between the trimmed V and J ends, which lost 1 base and 7 bases, there was a span of 5 bases. The CDR3 sequence is CASSYWGQPQHF. CDR3 nucleotide sequence: TGTGCCAGCAGTTACTGGGGGCAGCCCCAGCATTTT.

The chain recombines TRBV11-3 with TRBJ1-2; D might be TRBD1 (6 bases). CDR1 is SGHNT and CDR2 is YENEEA in the germline V gene. Between the trimmed V and J ends, which lost 4 bases and 10 bases, there was a span of 16 bases. CDR3 length: 13 residues. For the CDR3, the DNA is TGTGCCAGCAGCTCCTCGACTCCGGGACACTACACCTTC. This codes for CASSSSTPGHYTF.

This chain uses TRBV5-1 with TRBJ1-2; 8 nucleotides align to TRBD1. Germline CDR1 SGHRS, CDR2 YFSETQ. The V segment lost 4 bases and the J segment 1 base; nucleotides outside the gene matches: 6. This CDR3 has 15 amino acids. CDR3 sequence reads: CASSVTGGVNYGYTF. The CDR3 coding sequence is TGCGCCAGCAGCGTTACAGGGGGTGTTAACTATGGCTACACCTTC.

V usage is TRBV7-9 and J usage is TRBJ1-1; a possible D gene is TRBD1 (6 bases). Trimming shortened V by 7 bases and J by 10 bases, and 13 bases separated the two germline ends. There are 11 residues in the CDR3. CDR1 and CDR2 from the germline V gene are SEHNR and FQNEAQ (reference sequence). The CDR3 is CASTRGDTAFF. The CDR3 nucleotides read TGTGCCAGCACGCGGGGGGACACAGCTTTCTTT.

The chain joins TRBV19 to TRBJ1-2; 7 bases line up with TRBD1. The CDR3 spans 15 residues. V was clipped by 2 bases and J by 4 bases; unmatched bases: 7. The germline gives CDR1 LNHDA, CDR2 SQIVND (reference sequence). DNA for the CDR3: TGTGCCAGTAGTATAAAGACGGGACAGAGCTATGGCTACACCTTC. Translation gives CASSIKTGQSYGYTF.

The rearrangement uses TRBV7-3 and TRBJ2-3; D ambiguous. The germline V gene has CDR1 SGHTA and CDR2 FQGTGA. The CDR3 has 17 residues. V was clipped by 3 bases and J by 3 bases, with 19 bases between them. CDR3 residues: CASSFPRVGLGTDTQYF. The CDR3 bases are TGTGCCAGCAGCTTTCCCCGGGTGGGGTTGGGGACAGATACGCAGTATTTT.

This sequence joins TRBV4-2 and TRBJ1-2; 7 bases line up with TRBD1. CDR1 is LGHNA and CDR2 is YNFKEQ in the germline V gene. This CDR3 is 14 amino acids long. V gave up 5 bases and J gave up 4 bases; unmatched junction bases: 7. The CDR3 nucleotides read TGTGCCAGCAGCACACGGACAGGTGCCTATGGCTACACCTTC. This gives the protein CASSTRTGAYGYTF.

This chain joins TRBV19 and TRBJ1-5; D call uncertain. Germline loops: CDR1 LNHDA, CDR2 SQIVND (reference sequence). The CDR3 is 15 residues long. V was shortened by 1 base and J by 4 bases, with 11 bases between the two germline ends. In nucleotides, the CDR3 is TGTGCCAGTAGTATAGGGCCCCAAGGGAATCAGCCCCAGCATTTT. Protein product: CASSIGPQGNQPQHF.

The CDR3 DNA reads as TGTGCCAGCAGTCAGGGCTCCTACAATGAGCAGTTCTTC. This translates into CASSQGSYNEQFF. The chain joins TRBV27 to TRBJ2-1; the D gene is possibly TRBD1 (5 bases). The length of the CDR3 is 13 residues. The V end was cut by 5 bases, the J end by 0 bases, with 5 bases between. In germline, CDR1 is MNHEY, CDR2 SMNVEV (reference sequence).

CDR3 region: CASSSTRVGGQETQYF. CDR3 DNA sequence: TGTGCCAGCAGCTCAACCAGGGTTGGGGGACAAGAGACCCAGTACTTC. The chain recombines TRBV11-2 with TRBJ2-5; possibly TRBD1 or TRBD2 for D (5 bases each). The CDR3 has 16 residues. V shed 4 bases and J shed 2 bases, with 17 bases lying between them. The germline gives CDR1 SGHAT, CDR2 FQNNGV.

The chain links TRBV29-1 to TRBJ2-3, with D maybe TRBD2 (5 bases). This CDR3 has 12 residues. V lost 2 bases, J lost 3 bases, and 6 bases lay in between. Germline loops: CDR1 SQVTM, CDR2 ANQGSEA. The CDR3 loop is CSVETGTDTQYF. CDR3 nucleotide sequence: TGCAGCGTTGAAACGGGGACAGATACGCAGTATTTT.

This rearrangement joins TRBV15 to TRBJ1-2; maybe TRBD1 (5 bases). Germline CDR1 is LNHNV and CDR2 is YYDKDF (reference sequence). V gave up 0 bases and J gave up 4 bases, with 12 bases separating them. CDR3 length: 15 amino acids. Here the CDR3 reads CATSRDFGASYGYTF. CDR3 bases: TGTGCCACCAGCAGAGATTTCGGGGCAAGCTATGGCTACACCTTC.

This chain links TRBV11-3 with TRBJ2-7; D uncertain. The V end lost 2 bases, the J end lost 4 bases, and 6 bases lay between the germline ends. CDR1 is SGHNT and CDR2 is YENEEA in the germline V gene. The CDR3 length is 12 residues. CDR3 DNA: TGTGCCAGCAGCTTATCCCCTTACGAGCAGTACTTC. It codes for CASSLSPYEQYF.

The V gene is TRBV11-2, the J gene TRBJ2-4; 7 bases map to TRBD2. Germline V gene lookup returns CDR1 SGHAT and CDR2 FQNNGV. The CDR3 runs to 15 residues. Trimming cost V 5 bases and J 8 bases; bases outside gene matches: 12. Written as DNA, the CDR3 is TGTGCCAGCAGCCTGGGCCAGGCGGGGGTGGACATTCAGTACTTC. Translating gives CASSLGQAGVDIQYF.

The rearrangement links TRBV7-7 to TRBJ2-2; D remains ambiguous. The V gene lost 5 bases and the J gene lost 0 bases, with 10 bases spanning the gap. CDR1 and CDR2 from the germline V gene are SSHAT and FNYEAQ (reference sequence). The CDR3 consists of 15 residues. The CDR3 DNA reads TGTGCCAGCAGCCGCCGTGGGGCGAACACCGGGGAGCTGTTTTTT. It codes for CASSRRGANTGELFF.

The chain recombines TRBV5-1 with TRBJ1-2; 8 positions agree with TRBD1. In germline, CDR1 is SGHRS, CDR2 YFSETQ. The V and J ends lost 4 bases and 6 bases, in that order; junction bases with no gene match: 8. The CDR3 extends over 14 amino acids. The CDR3 DNA reads as TGCGCCAGCAGCCCTTCTGGGACAGGCCATGGCTACACCTTC. The encoded protein is CASSPSGTGHGYTF.

This clone has just a few counts. This chain links TRBV2 with TRBJ1-2, with D unresolved. CDR1 is SNHLY and CDR2 is FYNNEI in the germline V gene. Trimming shortened V by 4 bases and J by 6 bases, and 6 bases separated the two germline ends. The CDR3 contains 11 residues. Written as DNA, the CDR3 is TGTGCCAGCAGTGTTAAGGATGGCTACACCTTC. Translating gives CASSVKDGYTF.

This clone was recorded a few times. This chain connects TRBV4-1 to TRBJ2-2; weak D call: TRBD1 (6 bases). The CDR3 has 14 residues. V was trimmed by 4 bases and J by 4 bases, leaving 10 bases between them. CDR1 is MGHRA, CDR2 YSYEKL, per germline. The CDR3 here is CASSLGQTTGELFF. DNA for the CDR3: TGCGCCAGCAGCCTAGGACAGACCACCGGGGAGCTGTTTTTT.

The chain uses TRBV10-3 and TRBJ2-7; the D gene is possibly TRBD2 (5 bases). The CDR3 length is 12 residues. The V and J ends lost 5 bases and 7 bases respectively, with 12 bases between them. Germline V lookup: CDR1 ENHRY, CDR2 SYGVKD. This CDR3 reads CAISKNTGEQYF. The CDR3 DNA reads TGTGCCATCAGTAAAAACACGGGGGAGCAGTACTTC.

The V and J genes are TRBV6-1 and TRBJ1-2; 9 positions match TRBD1. Unmatched junction bases numbered 14, after V lost 7 bases and J lost 8 bases. This CDR3 comprises 15 residues. CDR1 MNHNS and CDR2 SASEGT come from the germline V gene. The CDR3, as DNA: TGTGCCAGCATCTTAAATTGGGGACAGGGCACCGGCTACACCTTC. Its protein is CASILNWGQGTGYTF.

This clone was counted once. V and J are TRBV6-5 and TRBJ2-1; weak D call: TRBD1 (6 bases). The CDR3 runs 13 residues. Looked up from germline, CDR1 is MNHEY and CDR2 is SVGAGI. The V end lost 2 bases, the J end lost 13 bases, and 15 bases lay between the germline ends. This CDR3 reads CASSYAPLGAQFF. The CDR3 coding sequence is TGTGCCAGCAGTTACGCTCCATTGGGGGCCCAGTTCTTC.

The rearrangement uses TRBV9 and TRBJ1-3; 9 positions match TRBD1. The CDR3 has 15 residues. V lost 3 bases to trimming and J lost 8 bases; unmatched junction nucleotides: 9. Germline-derived CDR1 and CDR2 are SGDLS and YYNGEE. In nucleotides, the CDR3 is TGTGCCAGCAGCGAGGGACAGGGAGCCCTTTACACCATATATTTT. The encoded protein is CASSEGQGALYTIYF.

The chain links TRBV5-4 to TRBJ1-2; 7 bases are a match to TRBD1. Germline CDR1 SGHNT, CDR2 YYREEE (reference sequence). After removal of 2 bases from V and 6 bases from J, the junction contained 10 bases not matched to a gene. This CDR3 is built from 15 residues. CDR3 protein: CASSFNYRGSDGYTF. The CDR3 DNA reads as TGTGCCAGCAGCTTCAACTACAGGGGTTCAGATGGCTACACCTTC.

Comments on this clone: The germline gene is not matched at one end of the junction; a read error may be the cause. The gene calls are TRBV29-1 and TRBJ2-1, with TRBD2 as a possible D gene (6 bases). Germline V lookup: CDR1 SQVTM, CDR2 ANQGSEA. The CDR3 sequence is 8 residues long. The CDR3 DNA is TGCAGCGTTGGAACGGGGGTCTTC. As protein: CSVGTGVF.

V and J are TRBV4-1 and TRBJ1-4; 7 bases fit TRBD1. Germline V gene lookup returns CDR1 MGHRA and CDR2 YSYEKL. This CDR3 has 14 residues. J lost 12 bases, V lost 4 bases, and 11 bases had no gene match. The CDR3 here is CASSPRQGGGELFF. CDR3 coding DNA: TGCGCCAGCAGCCCTAGACAGGGCGGCGGGGAACTGTTTTTT.

DNA for the CDR3: TGTGCCAGCAGCGTCGGGACTAGCGGGATCAGCAATGAGCAGTTCTTC. Its protein product is CASSVGTSGISNEQFF. The gene calls are TRBV9 and TRBJ2-1; TRBD2 matches at 13 bases. The CDR3 contains 16 residues. Trimming removed 2 bases from V and 6 bases from J; junction bases left unmatched: 5. Germline CDR1 and CDR2: SGDLS and YYNGEE. The full variable domain, its missing parts supplied by reference TRBV9 and TRBJ2-1, is DSGVTQTPKHLITATGQRVTLRCSPRSGDLSVYWYQQSLDQGLQFLIQYYNGEERAKGNILERFSAQQFPDLHSELNLSSLELGDSALYFCASSVGTSGISNEQFFGPGTRLTVL.

This rearrangement joins TRBV19 to TRBJ1-2, with 9 bases matching TRBD1. This CDR3 is built from 12 residues. CDR1 and CDR2 (germline): LNHDA, SQIVND (reference sequence). Trimming removed 7 bases from V and 8 bases from J; junction bases left unmatched: 5. This chain's CDR3 is CASTTGGRGYTF. The CDR3 DNA is TGTGCCAGTACCACAGGGGGCAGGGGCTACACCTTC.

The V call is TRBV2, the J call TRBJ1-2, with 12 bases matching TRBD1. CDR1 SNHLY and CDR2 FYNNEI come from the germline V gene. J gave up 5 bases and V 4 bases, and 11 bases lay outside the gene matches. CDR3 length: 17 amino acids. CDR3 DNA: TGTGCCAGCAGTGGGACTTGGGACAGGGGGCTTAGGTATGGCTACACCTTC. Translation gives CASSGTWDRGLRYGYTF.

This rearrangement joins TRBV19 to TRBJ1-1; possible D gene TRBD1, 6 bases. The CDR3 totals 15 residues. The V and J ends lost 4 bases and 0 bases respectively, with 12 bases between them. The germline V gene encodes CDR1 LNHDA and CDR2 SQIVND (reference sequence). In DNA form, the CDR3 reads TGTGCCAGTAGTAAATGGACAGAGATGAACACTGAAGCTTTCTTT. The encoded protein is CASSKWTEMNTEAFF.

The rearrangement uses TRBV7-6 and TRBJ1-4; D might be TRBD1 (5 bases). The CDR3 is 14 residues long. CDR1 is SGHVS, CDR2 FNYEAQ, per germline. V lost 3 bases to trimming and J lost 8 bases, with 13 bases between them. DNA of the CDR3: TGTGCCAGCAGCTTGGGACTCGAAGGCGAAAAACTGTTTTTT. Translation: CASSLGLEGEKLFF. Complete variable domain (other parts from reference TRBV7-6 and TRBJ1-4): GAGVSQSPRYKVTKRGQDVALRCDPISGHVSLYWYRQALGQGPEFLTYFNYEAQQDKSGLPNDRFSAERPEGSISTLTIQRTEQRDSAMYRCASSLGLEGEKLFFGSGTQLSVL.